This is a list of T cell receptor beta chains from one sample in a study of CD4+ T cells in melanoma. Libraries were prepared by immunoSEQ multiplex PCR; TCRdb keeps only in-frame clonotypes and omits some of them. The sample yields some 20,000 clones, about 83% seen once. Sequences were obtained from cells from a culture (not recorded whether cultured in vitro). These receptors all come from a human donor with melanoma. The CDR3 runs from the conserved cysteine through the conserved F or W. The D gene is left open where the match is weak. A row's size may be missing; if present it is once, few, many or a size class.

v_call: TRBV30
d_call: -
j_call: TRBJ2-2
clone_size: -
cdr3_aa: CAWSSKDLGVRNTGELFF
cdr3_nt: TGTGCCTGGAGTTCTAAGGACCTAGGGGTTCGGAACACCGGGGAGCTGTTTTTT

v_call: TRBV5-8
d_call: -
j_call: TRBJ1-5
clone_size: once
cdr3_aa: CASSLQMGNQPQHF
cdr3_nt: TGTGCCAGCAGCTTACAGATGGGCAATCAGCCCCAGCATTTT

v_call: TRBV7-6
d_call: TRBD1
j_call: TRBJ1-3
clone_size: -
cdr3_aa: CASSPRNDRDQDYPSGNTIYF
cdr3_nt: TGTGCCAGCAGCCCCCGAAACGACAGGGATCAGGACTACCCCTCTGGAAACACCATATATTTT

v_call: TRBV12-5
d_call: TRBD2
j_call: TRBJ2-5
clone_size: -
cdr3_aa: CASGLASGAETQYF
cdr3_nt: TGTGCTAGTGGTTTAGCTAGCGGGGCAGAGACCCAGTACTTC

v_call: TRBV5-4
d_call: -
j_call: TRBJ2-7
clone_size: -
cdr3_aa: CASSRPSTESSYEQYF
cdr3_nt: TGTGCCAGCAGCAGGCCGTCGACAGAAAGCTCCTACGAGCAGTACTTC

v_call: TRBV7-3
d_call: -
j_call: TRBJ2-3
clone_size: -
cdr3_aa: CASSASGGLGTQYF
cdr3_nt: TGTGCCAGCAGCGCCTCCGGAGGATTGGGTACGCAGTATTTT

v_call: TRBV9
d_call: TRBD1
j_call: TRBJ2-7
clone_size: once
cdr3_aa: CASSVGPGQAYYEQYF
cdr3_nt: TGTGCCAGCAGCGTAGGCCCGGGACAGGCTTACTACGAGCAGTACTTC

v_call: TRBV11-2
d_call: -
j_call: TRBJ1-1
clone_size: -
cdr3_aa: CASSLDRVGHTEAFF
cdr3_nt: TGTGCCAGCAGCTTAGATCGGGTGGGTCACACTGAAGCTTTCTTT

v_call: TRBV18
d_call: TRBD1
j_call: TRBJ2-1
clone_size: -
cdr3_aa: CASSPRTGGSSSYNEQFF
cdr3_nt: TGTGCCAGCTCACCACGGACAGGGGGATCTAGCTCCTACAATGAGCAGTTCTTC

v_call: TRBV13
d_call: -
j_call: TRBJ2-7
clone_size: -
cdr3_aa: CASSFRRSYEQYF
cdr3_nt: TGTGCCAGCAGCTTTAGAAGGTCCTACGAGCAGTACTTC

v_call: TRBV5-1
d_call: TRBD1
j_call: TRBJ2-1
clone_size: -
cdr3_aa: CASSFTQGAYNEQFF
cdr3_nt: TGCGCCAGCAGCTTTACCCAGGGGGCCTACAATGAGCAGTTCTTC

v_call: TRBV5-1
d_call: -
j_call: TRBJ2-7
clone_size: -
cdr3_aa: CASSLGDFEQYF
cdr3_nt: TGCGCCAGCAGCCTAGGGGACTTTGAGCAGTACTTC

v_call: TRBV11-2
d_call: -
j_call: TRBJ1-1
clone_size: -
cdr3_aa: CASSLKGRSEAFF
cdr3_nt: TGTGCCAGCAGCTTAAAGGGGCGGTCGGAAGCTTTCTTT

v_call: TRBV5-8
d_call: -
j_call: TRBJ2-7
clone_size: few
cdr3_aa: CASSLGFWTATYEQYF
cdr3_nt: TGTGCCAGCAGCTTGGGTTTCTGGACAGCCACCTACGAGCAGTACTTC

v_call: TRBV10-3
d_call: -
j_call: TRBJ1-1
clone_size: few
cdr3_aa: CAISEAMDTEAFF
cdr3_nt: TGTGCCATCAGTGAGGCGATGGACACTGAAGCTTTCTTT

v_call: TRBV4-1
d_call: TRBD2
j_call: TRBJ2-1
clone_size: -
cdr3_aa: CASSLGRGYNEQFF
cdr3_nt: TGCGCCAGCAGCCTCGGGAGGGGCTACAATGAGCAGTTCTTC

v_call: TRBV30
d_call: -
j_call: TRBJ2-1
clone_size: -
cdr3_aa: CAWSVIPWGIAYNEQFF
cdr3_nt: TGTGCCTGGAGTGTTATCCCATGGGGGATAGCCTACAATGAGCAGTTCTTC

v_call: TRBV6-1
d_call: TRBD1
j_call: TRBJ1-1
clone_size: -
cdr3_aa: CASSRTGQGANEAFF
cdr3_nt: TGTGCCAGCAGTCGGACCGGACAGGGGGCGAATGAAGCTTTCTTT

v_call: TRBV5-1
d_call: -
j_call: TRBJ2-7
clone_size: -
cdr3_aa: CASSGAAGSYEQYF
cdr3_nt: TGCGCCAGCAGCGGGGCCGCGGGCTCCTACGAGCAGTACTTC

v_call: TRBV9
d_call: -
j_call: TRBJ1-5
clone_size: -
cdr3_aa: CASSGTPTDQPQHF
cdr3_nt: TGTGCCAGCAGCGGTACTCCGACTGATCAGCCCCAGCATTTT

v_call: TRBV12-5
d_call: TRBD1
j_call: TRBJ2-2
clone_size: -
cdr3_aa: CASGPDRGVTGELFF
cdr3_nt: TGTGCTAGTGGTCCCGACAGGGGGGTCACCGGGGAGCTGTTTTTT

v_call: TRBV15
d_call: -
j_call: TRBJ1-4
clone_size: -
cdr3_aa: CATSSGRFGTGANEKLFF
cdr3_nt: TGTGCCACCAGCAGCGGGCGATTCGGGACCGGGGCAAATGAAAAACTGTTTTTT

v_call: TRBV5-6
d_call: -
j_call: TRBJ1-1
clone_size: -
cdr3_aa: CASSRRGDTEAFF
cdr3_nt: TGTGCCAGCAGCCGGCGCGGGGACACTGAAGCTTTCTTT

v_call: TRBV6-5
d_call: -
j_call: TRBJ1-1
clone_size: -
cdr3_aa: CASSSRGPGEAFF
cdr3_nt: TGTGCCAGCAGTTCGCGAGGGCCGGGCGAAGCTTTCTTT

v_call: TRBV6-1
d_call: -
j_call: TRBJ1-2
clone_size: -
cdr3_aa: CASTDLAFGCTF
cdr3_nt: TGTGCCAGCACCGACCTGGCGTTCGGCTGCACCTTC

v_call: TRBV6-1
d_call: -
j_call: TRBJ2-5
clone_size: -
cdr3_aa: CASSANTAGNQGETQYF
cdr3_nt: TGTGCCAGCAGTGCGAACACGGCAGGAAACCAAGGAGAGACCCAGTACTTC

v_call: TRBV11-2
d_call: -
j_call: TRBJ2-7
clone_size: -
cdr3_aa: CASSLKQYEQYF
cdr3_nt: TGTGCCAGCAGCTTAAAACAGTACGAGCAGTACTTC

v_call: TRBV2
d_call: TRBD1
j_call: TRBJ1-1
clone_size: few
cdr3_aa: CASTDRGAGTEAFF
cdr3_nt: TGTGCCAGCACTGACAGGGGGGCCGGAACTGAAGCTTTCTTT

v_call: TRBV29-1
d_call: -
j_call: TRBJ1-3
clone_size: -
cdr3_aa: CSVRTAGNTIYF
cdr3_nt: TGCAGCGTGAGGACAGCTGGAAACACCATATATTTT

v_call: TRBV19
d_call: -
j_call: TRBJ1-5
clone_size: -
cdr3_aa: CASSKGRIYGASNQPQHF
cdr3_nt: TGTGCCAGTAGTAAGGGGCGAATATATGGGGCTAGCAATCAGCCCCAGCATTTT

v_call: TRBV29-1
d_call: -
j_call: TRBJ2-1
clone_size: few
cdr3_aa: CSARTQNNEQFF
cdr3_nt: TGCAGCGCCCGGACCCAAAACAATGAGCAGTTCTTC

v_call: TRBV29-1
d_call: -
j_call: TRBJ2-7
clone_size: -
cdr3_aa: CSVAQGFRYEQYF
cdr3_nt: TGCAGCGTTGCCCAAGGATTCCGCTACGAGCAGTACTTC

v_call: TRBV5-1
d_call: -
j_call: TRBJ1-1
clone_size: -
cdr3_aa: CASSVEGLRDTEAFF
cdr3_nt: TGCGCCAGCAGCGTAGAGGGGCTGAGGGACACTGAAGCTTTCTTT

v_call: TRBV2
d_call: -
j_call: TRBJ1-2
clone_size: -
cdr3_aa: CASSATANYGYTF
cdr3_nt: TGTGCCAGCAGTGCAACAGCTAACTATGGCTACACCTTC

v_call: TRBV7-2
d_call: TRBD2
j_call: TRBJ2-7
clone_size: -
cdr3_aa: CASSLMASGGFEQYF
cdr3_nt: TGTGCCAGCAGCTTGATGGCTAGCGGGGGCTTTGAGCAGTACTTC

v_call: TRBV2
d_call: -
j_call: TRBJ1-2
clone_size: -
cdr3_aa: CAIRDRRGWVYGYTF
cdr3_nt: TGTGCCATTCGCGACCGGCGGGGTTGGGTCTATGGCTACACCTTC

v_call: TRBV19
d_call: -
j_call: TRBJ2-7
clone_size: -
cdr3_aa: CASSSQVRSYEQYF
cdr3_nt: TGTGCCAGTTCCTCCCAAGTAAGGTCCTACGAGCAGTACTTC